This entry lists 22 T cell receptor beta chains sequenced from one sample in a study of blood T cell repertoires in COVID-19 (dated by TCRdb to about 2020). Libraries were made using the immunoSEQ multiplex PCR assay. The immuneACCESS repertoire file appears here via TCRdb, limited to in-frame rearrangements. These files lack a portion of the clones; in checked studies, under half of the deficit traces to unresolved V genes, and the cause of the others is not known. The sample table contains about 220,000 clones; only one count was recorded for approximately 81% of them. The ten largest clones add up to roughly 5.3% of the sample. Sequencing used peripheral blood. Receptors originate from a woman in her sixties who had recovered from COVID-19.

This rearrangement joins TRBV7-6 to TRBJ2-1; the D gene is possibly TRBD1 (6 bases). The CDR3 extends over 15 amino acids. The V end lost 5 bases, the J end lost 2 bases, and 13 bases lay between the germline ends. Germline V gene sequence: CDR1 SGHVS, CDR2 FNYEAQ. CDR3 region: CASSPPGQAYNEQFF. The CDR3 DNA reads TGTGCCAGCAGCCCCCCGGGACAAGCCTACAATGAGCAGTTCTTC.

CDR3 sequence reads: CASSQPGQGSTDTQYF. CDR3 sequence (DNA): TGTGCCAGCTCACAGCCGGGACAGGGATCTACAGATACGCAGTATTTT. The J gene is TRBJ2-3, the V gene TRBV18; TRBD1 matches at 9 bases. Germline CDR1 reads KGHSH; CDR2 reads LQKENI. Germline trimming cut 4 bases from V and 3 bases from J; bases unmatched to any gene: 8. This CDR3 spans 16 amino acids.

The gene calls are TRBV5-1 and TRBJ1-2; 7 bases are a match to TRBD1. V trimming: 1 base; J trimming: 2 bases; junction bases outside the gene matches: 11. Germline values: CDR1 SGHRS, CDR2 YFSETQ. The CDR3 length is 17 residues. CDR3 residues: CASSLYPPATGNYGYTF. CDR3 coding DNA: TGCGCCAGCAGCTTGTATCCCCCCGCGACAGGGAACTATGGCTACACCTTC.

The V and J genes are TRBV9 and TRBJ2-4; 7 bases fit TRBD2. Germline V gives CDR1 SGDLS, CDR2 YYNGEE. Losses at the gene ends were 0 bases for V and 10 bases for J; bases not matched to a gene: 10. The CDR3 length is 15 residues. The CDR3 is CASSVDGVSGQIQYF. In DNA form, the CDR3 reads TGTGCCAGCAGCGTAGACGGGGTTAGCGGGCAAATTCAGTACTTC.

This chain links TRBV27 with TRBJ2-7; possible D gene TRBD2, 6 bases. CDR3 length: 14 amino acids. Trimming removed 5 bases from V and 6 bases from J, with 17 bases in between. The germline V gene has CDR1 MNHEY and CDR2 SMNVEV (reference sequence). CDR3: CASSAGMRDTEQYF. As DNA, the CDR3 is TGTGCCAGCAGTGCGGGGATGAGGGATACCGAGCAGTACTTC.

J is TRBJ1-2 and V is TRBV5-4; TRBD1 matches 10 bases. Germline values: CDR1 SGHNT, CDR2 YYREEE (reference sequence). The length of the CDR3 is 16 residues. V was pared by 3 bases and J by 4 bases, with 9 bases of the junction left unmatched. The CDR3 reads CASSSRDRGDSYGYTF. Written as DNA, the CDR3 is TGTGCCAGCAGCTCCCGGGACAGGGGAGATAGCTATGGCTACACCTTC.

This chain's CDR3 is CASSLTGDTGELFF. The CDR3 DNA is TGTGCCAGCAGCTTAACAGGGGACACCGGGGAGCTGTTTTTT. The V gene is TRBV7-3, the J gene TRBJ2-2; weak D call: TRBD1 (5 bases). V lost 0 bases to trimming and J lost 3 bases, with 5 bases between them. Germline V gene lookup returns CDR1 SGHTA and CDR2 FQGTGA. The length of the CDR3 is 14 residues.

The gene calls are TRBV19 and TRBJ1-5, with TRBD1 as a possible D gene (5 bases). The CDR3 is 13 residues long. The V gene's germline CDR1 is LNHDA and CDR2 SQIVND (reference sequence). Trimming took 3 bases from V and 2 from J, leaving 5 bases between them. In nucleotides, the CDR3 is TGTGCCAGTAGTATGACAGGCAATCAGCCCCAGCATTTT. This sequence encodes CASSMTGNQPQHF. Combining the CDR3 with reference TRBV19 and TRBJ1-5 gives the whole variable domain DGGITQSPKYLFRKEGQNVTLSCEQNLNHDAMYWYRQDPGQGLRLIYYSQIVNDFQKGDIAEGYSVSREKKESFPLTVTSAQKNPTAFYLCASSMTGNQPQHFGDGTRLSIL.

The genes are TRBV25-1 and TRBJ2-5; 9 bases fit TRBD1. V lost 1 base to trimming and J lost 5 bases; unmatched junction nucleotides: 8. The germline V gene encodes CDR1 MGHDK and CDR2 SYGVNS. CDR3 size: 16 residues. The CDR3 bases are TGTGCCAGCAGTGAATCCCACAGGGGGCGAGCGGAGACCCAGTACTTC. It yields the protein CASSESHRGRAETQYF.

The CDR3, as DNA: TGTGCCAGCAGTTTAGCGGGGGGGCCCGATGAGCAGTTCTTC. This encodes CASSLAGGPDEQFF. The chain links TRBV27 to TRBJ2-1, with 9 nucleotides matching TRBD2. Germline V gene data show CDR1 as MNHEY and CDR2 as SMNVEV (reference sequence). The length of the CDR3 is 14 residues. Losses at the gene ends were 2 bases for V and 8 bases for J; bases not matched to a gene: 4.

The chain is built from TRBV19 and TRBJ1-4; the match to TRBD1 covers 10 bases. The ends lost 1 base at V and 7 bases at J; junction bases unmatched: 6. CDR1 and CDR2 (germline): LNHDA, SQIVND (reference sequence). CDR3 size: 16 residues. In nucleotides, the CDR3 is TGTGCCAGTAGTATAGGTGCCCGGGACAGGGGTGAAAAACTGTTTTTT. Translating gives CASSIGARDRGEKLFF.

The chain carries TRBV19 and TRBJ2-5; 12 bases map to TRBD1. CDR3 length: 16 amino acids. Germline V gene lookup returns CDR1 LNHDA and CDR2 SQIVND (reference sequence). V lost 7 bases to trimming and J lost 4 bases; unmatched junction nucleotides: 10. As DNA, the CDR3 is TGTGCCAGTATCCCTCAGGGGACAGGGGGCGGAGAGACCCAGTACTTC. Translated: CASIPQGTGGGETQYF.

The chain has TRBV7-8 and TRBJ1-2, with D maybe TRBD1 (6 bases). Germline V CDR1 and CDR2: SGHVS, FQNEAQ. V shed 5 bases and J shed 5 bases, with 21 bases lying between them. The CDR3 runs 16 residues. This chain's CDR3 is CASSPTRTGKTYGYTF. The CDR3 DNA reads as TGTGCCAGCAGCCCCACCCGCACAGGGAAAACATATGGCTACACCTTC.

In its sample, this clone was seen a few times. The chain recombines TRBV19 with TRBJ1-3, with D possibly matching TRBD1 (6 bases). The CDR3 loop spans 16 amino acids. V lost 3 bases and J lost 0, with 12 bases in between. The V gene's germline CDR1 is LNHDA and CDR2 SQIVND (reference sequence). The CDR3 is CASSMGADNSGNTIYF. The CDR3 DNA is TGTGCCAGTAGTATGGGGGCGGACAACTCTGGAAACACCATATATTTT.

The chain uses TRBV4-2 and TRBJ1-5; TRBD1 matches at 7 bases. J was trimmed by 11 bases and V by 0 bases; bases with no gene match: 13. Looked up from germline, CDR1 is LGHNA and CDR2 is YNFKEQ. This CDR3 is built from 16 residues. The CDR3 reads CASSQDGGGSWGAQHF. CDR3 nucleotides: TGTGCCAGCAGCCAAGATGGAGGGGGCTCGTGGGGAGCCCAGCATTTT.

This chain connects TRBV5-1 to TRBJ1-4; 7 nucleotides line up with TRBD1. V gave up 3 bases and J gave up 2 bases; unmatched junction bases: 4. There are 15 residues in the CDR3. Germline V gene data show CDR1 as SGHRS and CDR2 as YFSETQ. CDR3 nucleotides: TGCGCCAGCAGCTCTAGGGGGCATACTAATGAAAAACTGTTTTTT. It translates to CASSSRGHTNEKLFF.

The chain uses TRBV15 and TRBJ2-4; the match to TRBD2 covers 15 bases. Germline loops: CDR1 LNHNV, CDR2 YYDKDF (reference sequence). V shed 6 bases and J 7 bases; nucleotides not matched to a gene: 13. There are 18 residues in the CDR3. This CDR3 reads CATSSAPGLAGGRNIQYF. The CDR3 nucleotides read TGTGCCACCAGTTCGGCACCGGGACTAGCGGGGGGCAGGAACATTCAGTACTTC.

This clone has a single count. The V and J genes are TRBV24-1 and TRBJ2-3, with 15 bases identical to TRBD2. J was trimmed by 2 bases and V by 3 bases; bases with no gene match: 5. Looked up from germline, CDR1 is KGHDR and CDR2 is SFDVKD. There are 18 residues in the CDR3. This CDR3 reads CATSDPGTSGGSTDTQYF. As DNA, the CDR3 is TGTGCCACCAGTGATCCCGGGACTAGCGGGGGGTCCACAGATACGCAGTATTTT.

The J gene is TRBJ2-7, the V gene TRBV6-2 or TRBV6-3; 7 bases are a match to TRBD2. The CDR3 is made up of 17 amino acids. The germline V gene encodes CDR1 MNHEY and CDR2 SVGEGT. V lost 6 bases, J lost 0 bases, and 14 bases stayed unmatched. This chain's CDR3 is CASSTSRGGAGSYEQYF. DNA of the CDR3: TGTGCCAGCAGCACCTCACGGGGAGGGGCGGGCTCCTACGAGCAGTACTTC.

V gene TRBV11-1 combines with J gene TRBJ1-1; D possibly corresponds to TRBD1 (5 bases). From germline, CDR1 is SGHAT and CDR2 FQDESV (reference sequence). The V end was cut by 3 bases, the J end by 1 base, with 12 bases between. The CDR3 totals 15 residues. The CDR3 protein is CASSFVGRGNTEAFF. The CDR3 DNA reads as TGTGCCAGCAGCTTCGTAGGGAGGGGGAACACTGAAGCTTTCTTT. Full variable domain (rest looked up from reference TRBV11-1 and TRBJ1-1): EAEVAQSPRYKITEKSQAVAFWCDPISGHATLYWYRQILGQGPELLVQFQDESVVDDSQLPKDRFSAERLKGVDSTLKIQPAELGDSAMYLCASSFVGRGNTEAFFGQGTRLTVV.

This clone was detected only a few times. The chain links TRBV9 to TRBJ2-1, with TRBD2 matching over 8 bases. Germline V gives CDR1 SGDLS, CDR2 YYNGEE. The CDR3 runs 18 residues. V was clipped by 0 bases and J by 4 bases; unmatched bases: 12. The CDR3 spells CASSVGPPRVAGYNEQFF. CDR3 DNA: TGTGCCAGCAGCGTAGGACCCCCGAGGGTAGCGGGGTACAATGAGCAGTTCTTC.

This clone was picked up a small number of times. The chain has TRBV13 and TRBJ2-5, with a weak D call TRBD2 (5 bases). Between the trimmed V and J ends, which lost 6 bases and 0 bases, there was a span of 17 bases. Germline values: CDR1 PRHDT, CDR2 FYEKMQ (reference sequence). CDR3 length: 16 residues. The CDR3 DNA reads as TGTGCCAGCAGGGCAGGACTTCTTTTTGACCAAGAGACCCAGTACTTC. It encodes CASRAGLLFDQETQYF.